This TCR beta chain was recovered during a study of low-dose radiotherapy and immunotherapy resistance in tumors. Germline V gene sequence: CDR1 MNHNY, CDR2 SVGAGI (reference sequence). The CDR3 spans 15 residues. The V and J ends lost 2 bases and 3 bases, in that order; junction bases with no gene match: 4. This sample's time point: after trial treatment. Treatment noted: LDRT plus nivolumab, ipilimumab, low-dose cyclophosphamide and aspirin (RACIN trial). It was with a constant-region primer and a V-primer adapter that TCRs were amplified over around 18 PCR cycles. TCRdb re-called the reads through MiXCR, storing one row per CDR3 protein. Seen here are some 52,000 distinct CDR3 sequences, around 33% observed once, and the top ten hold around 8%. The table lists this clonotype with many counts.

This chain connects TRBV6-6 to TRBJ2-1, with 7 nucleotides matching TRBD2. The starting material was PBMCs, obtained after low-dose radiotherapy plus immunotherapy. The receptor was derived from a male donor with rectosigmoid adenocarcinoma. The CDR3 coding sequence is TGTGCCAGCAGTTACGAGGGACTATTCTACAATGAGCAGTTCTTC. This translates into CASSYEGLFYNEQFF.